This passage covers 9 T cell receptor beta chains from one sample sequenced in a study of cytomegalovirus exposure and HLA in healthy donors. Clones were sequenced by immunoSEQ multiplex PCR, and TCRdb holds only the in-frame ones, with some missing. The sample contains under 250,000 clones, 85% to 95% of which appear only once. The sample comprised PBMCs. Receptors originate from a woman younger than 30 in good health and CMV-seronegative.

V and J are TRBV27 and TRBJ1-4; tentative D call: TRBD1 (5 bases). This CDR3 is 15 amino acids long. The ends were cut back, 1 base at V and 6 bases at J, with 12 bases in the middle. Germline CDR1 reads MNHEY; CDR2 reads SMNVEV (reference sequence). The CDR3 bases are TGTGCCAGCAGTTTATACGGGGCGGGGGATGAAAAACTGTTTTTT. Residues: CASSLYGAGDEKLFF. Full variable domain (outside the CDR3, taken from reference TRBV27 and TRBJ1-4): EAQVTQNPRYLITVTGKKLTVTCSQNMNHEYMSWYRQDPGLGLRQIYYSMNVEVTDKGDVPEGYKVSRKEKRNFPLILESPSPNQTSLYFCASSLYGAGDEKLFFGSGTQLSVL.

This clone was recorded only once. The chain joins TRBV10-2 to TRBJ1-2; D gene uncertain. V shed 7 bases and J shed 10 bases, with 13 bases lying between them. This CDR3 spans 11 amino acids. The germline gives CDR1 WSHSY, CDR2 SAAADI. For the CDR3, the DNA is TGCGCCAGCAAGAGGGAGGAGACCTACACCTTC. This encodes CASKREETYTF.

This chain joins TRBV9 and TRBJ1-2, with a tentative D call TRBD1 (6 bases). The CDR3 runs 15 residues. CDR1 and CDR2 from the germline V gene are SGDLS and YYNGEE. Trimming pared 4 bases from V and 1 base from J, leaving 14 bases between. The CDR3 spells CASSTQTGVNYGYTF. CDR3 nucleotide sequence: TGTGCCAGCAGCACCCAGACAGGTGTTAACTATGGCTACACCTTC.

V gene TRBV30 combines with J gene TRBJ2-1; D unclear. Germline CDR1 and CDR2: GTSNPN and SVGIG (reference sequence). The CDR3 totals 13 residues. V was pared by 2 bases and J by 6 bases, with 11 bases between. CDR3 amino acids: CAWSSTVLNEQFF. Here the CDR3 DNA reads TGTGCCTGGAGTTCTACTGTCCTCAATGAGCAGTTCTTC.

The chain recombines TRBV27 with TRBJ1-5, with D possibly TRBD1 on 6 matching bases. Germline CDR1 and CDR2: MNHEY and SMNVEV (reference sequence). This CDR3 has 15 amino acids. V shed 0 bases and J shed 6 bases, with 12 bases lying between them. The CDR3 sequence is CASSLSTGIGQPQHF. In DNA, the CDR3 is TGTGCCAGCAGTTTATCAACAGGGATAGGTCAGCCCCAGCATTTT.

This clone was seen once. The chain has TRBV30 and TRBJ1-6; D unresolved. The CDR3 covers 12 residues. In germline, CDR1 is GTSNPN, CDR2 SVGIG (reference sequence). The V and J ends lost 6 bases and 10 bases respectively, with 13 bases between them. The CDR3 DNA reads TGTGCCTGTGGAGACCCTCCGTCACCCCTCCACTTT. This translates into CACGDPPSPLHF.

The sample holds a few counts of this clone. The chain uses TRBV10-3 and TRBJ2-7; 10 bases align to TRBD2. CDR1 is ENHRY and CDR2 is SYGVKD in the germline V gene. The V and J ends lost 0 bases and 7 bases, in that order; junction bases with no gene match: 0. CDR3 size: 13 residues. CDR3 in DNA: TGTGCCATCAGTGAGTCGACTAGCGGGGAGCAGTACTTC. It encodes CAISESTSGEQYF.

The chain has TRBV27 and TRBJ2-4; weak D call: TRBD1 (6 bases). Germline assignment: CDR1 MNHEY and CDR2 SMNVEV (reference sequence). The CDR3 is 17 amino acids. Trimming shortened V by 8 bases and J by 0 bases, and 20 bases separated the two germline ends. CDR3 sequence: CASGRSGGAVAKNIQYF. CDR3 DNA sequence: TGTGCCAGCGGCAGAAGTGGGGGCGCAGTAGCCAAAAACATTCAGTACTTC.

The chain uses TRBV5-6 and TRBJ1-1; TRBD1 might be the D (6 bases). The germline V gene encodes CDR1 SGHDT and CDR2 YYEEEE. This CDR3 comprises 16 residues. With 0 bases removed from V and 0 bases from J, the gap between germline ends came to 12 bases. The CDR3 coding sequence is TGTGCCAGCAGCTTGGGGGGGCGGACCATGAACACTGAAGCTTTCTTT. Its protein is CASSLGGRTMNTEAFF.